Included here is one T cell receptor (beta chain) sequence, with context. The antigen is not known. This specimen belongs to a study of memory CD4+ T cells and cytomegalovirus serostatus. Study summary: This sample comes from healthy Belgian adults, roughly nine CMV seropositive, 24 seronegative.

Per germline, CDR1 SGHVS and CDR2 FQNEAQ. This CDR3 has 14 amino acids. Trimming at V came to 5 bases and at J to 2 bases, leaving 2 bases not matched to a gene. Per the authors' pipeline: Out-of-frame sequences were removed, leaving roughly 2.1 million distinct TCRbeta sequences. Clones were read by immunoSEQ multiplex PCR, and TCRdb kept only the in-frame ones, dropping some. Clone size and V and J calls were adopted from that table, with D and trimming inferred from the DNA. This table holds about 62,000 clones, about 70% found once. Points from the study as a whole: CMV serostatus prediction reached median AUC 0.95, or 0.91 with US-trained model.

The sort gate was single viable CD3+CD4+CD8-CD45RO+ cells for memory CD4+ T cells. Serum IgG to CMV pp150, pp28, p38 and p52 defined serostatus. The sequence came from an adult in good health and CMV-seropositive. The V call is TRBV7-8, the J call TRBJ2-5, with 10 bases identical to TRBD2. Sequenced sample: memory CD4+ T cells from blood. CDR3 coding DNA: TGTGCCAGCAGCCCGACTAGCGGGCAAGAGACCCAGTACTTC. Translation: CASSPTSGQETQYF. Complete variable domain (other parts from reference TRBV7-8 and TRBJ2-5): GAGVSQSPRYKVAKRGQDVALRCDPISGHVSLFWYQQALGQGPEFLTYFQNEAQLDKSGLPSDRFFAERPEGSVSTLKIQRTQQEDSAVYLCASSPTSGQETQYFGPGTRLLVL.